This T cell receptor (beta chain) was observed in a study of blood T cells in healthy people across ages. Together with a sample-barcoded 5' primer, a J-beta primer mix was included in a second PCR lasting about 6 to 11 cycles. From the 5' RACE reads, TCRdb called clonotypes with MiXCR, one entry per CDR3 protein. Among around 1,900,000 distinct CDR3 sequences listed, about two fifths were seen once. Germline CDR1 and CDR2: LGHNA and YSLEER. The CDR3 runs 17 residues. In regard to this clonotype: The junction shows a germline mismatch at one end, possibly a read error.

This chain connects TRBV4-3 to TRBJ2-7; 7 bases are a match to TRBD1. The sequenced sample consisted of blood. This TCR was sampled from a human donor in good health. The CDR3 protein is CVSSQDIRTGVPYEQYF. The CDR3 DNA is TGCGTCAGCAGCCAAGATATAAGGACAGGAGTCCCCTACGAGCAGTACTTC.